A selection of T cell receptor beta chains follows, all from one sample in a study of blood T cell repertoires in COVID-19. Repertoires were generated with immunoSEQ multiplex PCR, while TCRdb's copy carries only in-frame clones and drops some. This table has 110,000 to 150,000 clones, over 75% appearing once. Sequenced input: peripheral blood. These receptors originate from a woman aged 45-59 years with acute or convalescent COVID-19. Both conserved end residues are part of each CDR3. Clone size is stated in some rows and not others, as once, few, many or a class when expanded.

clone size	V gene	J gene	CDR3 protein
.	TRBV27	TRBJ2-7	CASRLTGAYSSYEQYF
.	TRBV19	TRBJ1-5	CASSMGRFSNQPQHF
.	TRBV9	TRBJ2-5	CASSSPGLAGGETQYF
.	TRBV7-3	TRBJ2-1	CASSSGLAGGHNEQFF
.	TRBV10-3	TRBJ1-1	CAINGQGMNTEAFF
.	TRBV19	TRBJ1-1	CASNRGGQLNTEAFF
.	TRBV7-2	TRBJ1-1	CASSPRSGWDTEAFF
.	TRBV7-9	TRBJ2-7	CASSLDLRGYEQYF
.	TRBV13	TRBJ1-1	CASRTGQGTEAFF
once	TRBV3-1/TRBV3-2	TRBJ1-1	CASSHGQGRTEAFF
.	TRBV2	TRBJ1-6	CASLRQASSYNSPLHF
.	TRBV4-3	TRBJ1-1	CASSYRTRGTEAFF
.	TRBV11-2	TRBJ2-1	CASRKSGTYNEQFF
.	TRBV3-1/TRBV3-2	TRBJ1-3	CASSPRTAAGNTIYF
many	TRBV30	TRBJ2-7	CAWSVYSLESSYEQYF
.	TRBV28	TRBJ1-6	CASTRQGNSPLHF
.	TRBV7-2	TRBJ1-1	CASSVTGGSTEAFF
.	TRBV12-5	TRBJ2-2	CASGRAATTGADGELFF
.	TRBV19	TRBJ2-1	CAIGELAGGRNEQFF
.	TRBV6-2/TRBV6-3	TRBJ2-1	CASSSSGTSNEQFF
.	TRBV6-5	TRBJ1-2	CASSRDINYGYTF
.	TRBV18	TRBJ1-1	CASRDRGWFEAFF
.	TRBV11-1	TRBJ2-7	CASSLGLDEQYF
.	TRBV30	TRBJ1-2	CAWSPTPGGYTF
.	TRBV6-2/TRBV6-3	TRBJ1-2	CASSDPGTGVGYTF
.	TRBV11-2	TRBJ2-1	CASSFGDSGNEQFF
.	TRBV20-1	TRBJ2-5	CSASLPGGSGTQYF
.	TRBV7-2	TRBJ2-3	CASSSAGSADTQYF
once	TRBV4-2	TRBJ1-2	CASSSTGGDGYTF
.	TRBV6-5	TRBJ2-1	CASNAGGSYNEQFF
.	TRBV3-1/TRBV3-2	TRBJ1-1	CASSQVRDEAFF
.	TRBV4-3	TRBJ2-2	CASSPDTGGSTGELFF
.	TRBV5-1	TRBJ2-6	CASSLREPGANVLTF
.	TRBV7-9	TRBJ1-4	CASSLTATNEKLFF
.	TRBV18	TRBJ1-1	CASSPPPHGEPNTEAFF
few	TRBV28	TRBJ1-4	CASIPGQRPEKLFF
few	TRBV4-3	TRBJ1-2	CASSQGGAGRQGYTF
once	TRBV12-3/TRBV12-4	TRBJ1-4	CAIGQGNEKLFF
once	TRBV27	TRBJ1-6	CASSRDRGNSPLHF